This T cell receptor beta chain was captured by sequencing in a study of CD8 T cells in Susac syndrome. This clonotype has only one observation. RNA amounts of roughly 0.5 to 1 ug underwent reverse transcription with random hexamers. Each CDR3 protein gets one entry after TCRdb re-called the immunoSEQ multiplex PCR reads with MiXCR. The table has 95,000 to 150,000 distinct CDR3 sequences, 90% to 95% seen once. V lost 5 bases and J 0 bases, leaving 10 bases between the germline ends. CDR1 is PRHDT, CDR2 FYEKMQ, per germline (reference sequence). The CDR3 is made up of 15 amino acids. The chain recombines TRBV13 with TRBJ2-2, with no clear D. This clonotype originated in a human donor with Susac syndrome. Sequenced: CD8+ T cells from PBMCs. The chain's CDR3 is CASSPEHPNTGELFF. CDR3 nucleotides: TGTGCCAGCAGCCCTGAACACCCGAACACCGGGGAGCTGTTTTTT.